A selection of T cell receptor beta chains follows, all from one sample in a study of T cell changes during pregnancy in multiple sclerosis. Produced via immunoSEQ multiplex PCR; TCRdb's table is partial and in-frame only. The sample lists around 130,000 clones, roughly 95% occurring once. This specimen was peripheral blood, taken after pregnancy. Receptors originate from a female donor with multiple sclerosis, enrolled in a pregnancy study. Both conserved end residues are part of each CDR3. Each record gives: V gene, D gene, CDR3 length, clone size, J gene, CDR3 DNA, CDR3 protein. A D gene is named only where the DNA matches it firmly. Clone size is given for some rows only: seen once, a few or many times, or a class if the clone is expanded.

V: TRBV10-3; D: NA; length: 11; size: NA; J: TRBJ2-1; DNA: TGTGCCATCAGTGAGTCCAGGGAGCAGTTCTTC; CDR3: CAISESREQFF
V: TRBV18; D: TRBD2; length: 16; size: once; J: TRBJ2-3; DNA: TGTGCCAGCTCACCGGGACTAGCGGGAGCAGCAGATACGCAGTATTTT; CDR3: CASSPGLAGAADTQYF
V: TRBV10-3; D: NA; length: 12; size: NA; J: TRBJ2-7; DNA: TGTGCCATCAGTGTACTAGCCTACGAGCAGTACTTC; CDR3: CAISVLAYEQYF
V: TRBV5-1; D: NA; length: 15; size: once; J: TRBJ2-2; DNA: TGCGCCAGCAGCAAGGACATGACCAACACCGGGGAGCTGTTTTTT; CDR3: CASSKDMTNTGELFF
V: TRBV7-9; D: TRBD1; length: 16; size: NA; J: TRBJ2-3; DNA: TGTGCCAGCACCCTTAATGGGGGACAGGGCACAGATACGCAGTATTTT; CDR3: CASTLNGGQGTDTQYF
V: TRBV15; D: NA; length: 17; size: NA; J: TRBJ1-2; DNA: TGTGCCACCAGCAGAGACCAGGGCGGGGTGGCTAACTATGGCTACACCTTC; CDR3: CATSRDQGGVANYGYTF
V: TRBV15; D: NA; length: 15; size: NA; J: TRBJ2-5; DNA: TGTGCCACCAGCAGAGATCGGTCCGCTGCGGAGACCCAGTACTTC; CDR3: CATSRDRSAAETQYF
V: TRBV5-1; D: NA; length: 14; size: NA; J: TRBJ2-7; DNA: TGCGCCAGCAGCTTCGGACAAGGAATATACGAGCAGTACTTC; CDR3: CASSFGQGIYEQYF
V: TRBV4-2; D: NA; length: 17; size: once; J: TRBJ2-1; DNA: TGTGCCAGCAGCCAAGATCTGTCGAGGCGGCCATACAATGAGCAGTTCTTC; CDR3: CASSQDLSRRPYNEQFF
V: TRBV19; D: NA; length: 13; size: NA; J: TRBJ2-1; DNA: TGTGCCAGTAGTATTAACAGCTACAATGAGCAGTTCTTC; CDR3: CASSINSYNEQFF
V: TRBV16; D: TRBD1; length: 16; size: NA; J: TRBJ1-3; DNA: TGTGCCAGCAGCTTGACCCCGGGACAGTATGGAAACACCATATATTTT; CDR3: CASSLTPGQYGNTIYF
V: TRBV6-6; D: TRBD2; length: 15; size: NA; J: TRBJ2-1; DNA: TGTGCCAGCAGACTCCTAGCGGGAGGGGTCAATGAGCAGTTCTTC; CDR3: CASRLLAGGVNEQFF
V: TRBV28; D: TRBD2; length: 17; size: NA; J: TRBJ2-1; DNA: TGTGCCAGCAGTCCGGCGTTAGGAGCGGGAGAATACAATGAGCAGTTCTTC; CDR3: CASSPALGAGEYNEQFF
V: TRBV6-5; D: NA; length: 15; size: NA; J: TRBJ2-1; DNA: TGTGCCAGCAGTTACGCCGGGACTCTCTACAATGAGCAGTTCTTC; CDR3: CASSYAGTLYNEQFF
V: TRBV9; D: TRBD1; length: 17; size: once; J: TRBJ2-1; DNA: TGTGCCAGCAGCGGTGGATACCGGGACAGGTCCTACAATGAGCAGTTCTTC; CDR3: CASSGGYRDRSYNEQFF
V: TRBV19; D: TRBD2; length: 18; size: once; J: TRBJ2-1; DNA: TGTGCCAGTAGTATAGATCTCAGCGGGAGCCTCTCCTACAATGAGCAGTTCTTC; CDR3: CASSIDLSGSLSYNEQFF
V: TRBV15; D: TRBD1; length: 15; size: NA; J: TRBJ2-2; DNA: TGTGCCACCAGCAGGGGGACAGCGAACACCGGGGAGCTGTTTTTT; CDR3: CATSRGTANTGELFF
V: TRBV12-5; D: NA; length: 12; size: NA; J: TRBJ2-3; DNA: TGTGCTAGTGGTCCTTATACAGATACGCAGTATTTT; CDR3: CASGPYTDTQYF
V: TRBV27; D: NA; length: 11; size: NA; J: TRBJ2-7; DNA: TGTGCCAGCATGGGGGCATACGAGCAGTACTTC; CDR3: CASMGAYEQYF
V: TRBV7-2; D: NA; length: 15; size: once; J: TRBJ2-5; DNA: TGTGCCAGCAGCTTAGGGCAGGCGGGACTAGAGACCCAGTACTTC; CDR3: CASSLGQAGLETQYF
V: TRBV28; D: NA; length: 12; size: NA; J: TRBJ2-3; DNA: TGTGCCAGCAGTCCCCCTGCAGATACGCAGTATTTT; CDR3: CASSPPADTQYF
V: TRBV5-1; D: TRBD2; length: 15; size: once; J: TRBJ2-2; DNA: TGCGCCAGCAGCCTCGGCGGGAGCTACGTCGGGGAGCTGTTTTTT; CDR3: CASSLGGSYVGELFF
V: TRBV5-1; D: TRBD1; length: 20; size: NA; J: TRBJ2-2; DNA: TGCGCCAGCAGCTTGTGGGGACAGGGGGCTCGTAGTAGTGTGACCGGGGAGCTGTTTTTT; CDR3: CASSLWGQGARSSVTGELFF
V: TRBV5-6; D: NA; length: 12; size: once; J: TRBJ2-7; DNA: TGTGCCAGCAGCTCCCTTACCTACGAGCAGTACTTC; CDR3: CASSSLTYEQYF
V: TRBV28; D: TRBD2; length: 14; size: NA; J: TRBJ2-1; DNA: TGTGCCAGTGATAGGACTAGCGGGAACAATGAGCAGTTCTTC; CDR3: CASDRTSGNNEQFF
V: TRBV5-1; D: TRBD2; length: 16; size: NA; J: TRBJ2-2; DNA: TGCGCCAGCAGCCTAGGACTAGCGGGGTACACCGGGGAGCTGTTTTTT; CDR3: CASSLGLAGYTGELFF
V: TRBV7-8; D: NA; length: 14; size: NA; J: TRBJ1-2; DNA: TGTGCCAGCAGCCTCCATGAGCTCAACTATGGCTACACCTTC; CDR3: CASSLHELNYGYTF
V: TRBV29-1; D: NA; length: 15; size: NA; J: TRBJ2-1; DNA: TGCAGCGTTGAAGACAGGGGAGGGGTATCCAATGAGCAGTTCTTC; CDR3: CSVEDRGGVSNEQFF
V: TRBV5-1; D: NA; length: 15; size: NA; J: TRBJ2-5; DNA: TGCGCCAGCAGCTTGGCCAGAACAGGGCAAGAGACCCAGTACTTC; CDR3: CASSLARTGQETQYF
V: TRBV28; D: NA; length: 16; size: once; J: TRBJ2-3; DNA: TGTGCCGCAAATAGGGGTCCTAGCGGCAGGGGAGATTCGCAGTATTTT; CDR3: CAANRGPSGRGDSQYF
V: TRBV7-9; D: NA; length: 13; size: NA; J: TRBJ1-1; DNA: TGTGCCAGCAGCTTAGCAAGCGGCATCAAAGCTTTCTTT; CDR3: CASSLASGIKAFF
V: TRBV27; D: NA; length: 16; size: NA; J: TRBJ2-3; DNA: TGTGCCAGCAGCCCTGTTGTCTCGTATAGCACAGATACGCAGTATTTT; CDR3: CASSPVVSYSTDTQYF
V: TRBV5-1; D: TRBD2; length: 16; size: NA; J: TRBJ2-7; DNA: TGCGCCAGCAGCTTGTTCCCAGCGGGAGGGCCCTACGAGCAGTACTTC; CDR3: CASSLFPAGGPYEQYF
V: TRBV6-1; D: NA; length: 14; size: NA; J: TRBJ2-7; DNA: TGTGCCAGCACCCCAGGGGTTTCCACCTACGAGCAGTACTTC; CDR3: CASTPGVSTYEQYF
V: TRBV5-1; D: TRBD1; length: 16; size: NA; J: TRBJ2-7; DNA: TGCGCCAGCAGCCCCCCGGGCAGGGGGTTCGCTAACGAGCAGTACTTC; CDR3: CASSPPGRGFANEQYF
V: TRBV7-7; D: NA; length: 16; size: once; J: TRBJ2-7; DNA: TGTGCTAGCAGCTTAGCGTTTACTTTGTCCGGGTACGAGCAGTACTTC; CDR3: CASSLAFTLSGYEQYF
V: TRBV10-3; D: NA; length: 15; size: NA; J: TRBJ1-2; DNA: TGTGCCATCAGTGAGGGCCTGACAGGACGCTACGGCTACACCTTC; CDR3: CAISEGLTGRYGYTF
V: TRBV4-2; D: NA; length: 15; size: once; J: TRBJ1-3; DNA: TGTGCCAGCAGCCGCTTAACAGGGCTCGGAAACACCATATATTTT; CDR3: CASSRLTGLGNTIYF
V: TRBV5-1; D: TRBD2; length: 15; size: NA; J: TRBJ2-5; DNA: TGCGCCAGCAGCAGCGGACTAGCGGGAGTGGAGACCCAGTACTTC; CDR3: CASSSGLAGVETQYF
V: TRBV6-6; D: TRBD2; length: 16; size: NA; J: TRBJ2-7; DNA: TGTGCCAGCAGGAGAACTTCACTAGCGGGTACCTACGAGCAGTACTTC; CDR3: CASRRTSLAGTYEQYF
V: TRBV5-6; D: NA; length: 13; size: NA; J: TRBJ2-7; DNA: TGTGCCAGCAGCGAAGTAGGAGACGGCGAGCAGTACTTC; CDR3: CASSEVGDGEQYF
V: TRBV27; D: TRBD1; length: 13; size: NA; J: TRBJ1-5; DNA: TGTGCCAGCAGTGACAGGGGAAGTGAGCCCCAGCATTTT; CDR3: CASSDRGSEPQHF
V: TRBV18; D: TRBD1; length: 15; size: NA; J: TRBJ2-7; DNA: TGTGCCAGCTCACCAACTTCCGGGACAGGCTACGAGCAGTACTTC; CDR3: CASSPTSGTGYEQYF
V: TRBV27; D: TRBD1; length: 14; size: NA; J: TRBJ2-7; DNA: TGTGCCAGCACTTCTAGGGACAGAGCCTACGAGCAGTACTTC; CDR3: CASTSRDRAYEQYF
V: TRBV29-1; D: TRBD2; length: 17; size: NA; J: TRBJ2-3; DNA: TGCAGCGTTGAGACCTTGCTTTTAGCGGGACCCACAGATACGCAGTATTTT; CDR3: CSVETLLLAGPTDTQYF
V: TRBV10-1; D: NA; length: 14; size: NA; J: TRBJ2-2; DNA: TGCGCCAGCCCCGGAGGCCGGAAAACCGGGGAGCTGTTTTTT; CDR3: CASPGGRKTGELFF
V: TRBV9; D: NA; length: 15; size: NA; J: TRBJ2-3; DNA: TGTGCCAGCTCCCAACGGACTGGTAGCACAGATACGCAGTATTTT; CDR3: CASSQRTGSTDTQYF
V: TRBV18; D: NA; length: 15; size: once; J: TRBJ2-5; DNA: TGTGCCAGCTCACTCAACCTCGGGAAGACGGAGACCCAGTACTTC; CDR3: CASSLNLGKTETQYF
V: TRBV5-4; D: NA; length: 15; size: NA; J: TRBJ2-4; DNA: TGTGCCAGCAGCTTGCCGGGACTAGCCAAAAACATTCAGTACTTC; CDR3: CASSLPGLAKNIQYF
V: TRBV28; D: NA; length: 12; size: NA; J: TRBJ2-7; DNA: TGTGCCAGCAGCACGGGCGGGACGCCACTTCACTTC; CDR3: CASSTGGTPLHF
V: TRBV19; D: NA; length: 14; size: NA; J: TRBJ2-7; DNA: TGTGCCAGTAGTATAGCTTCTGCTGGAGTCGAGCAGTACTTC; CDR3: CASSIASAGVEQYF
V: TRBV18; D: NA; length: 14; size: few; J: TRBJ2-7; DNA: TGTGCCAGCTCACTTACACAGGATCCCTACGAGCAGTACTTC; CDR3: CASSLTQDPYEQYF
V: TRBV6-6; D: TRBD2; length: 14; size: NA; J: TRBJ2-7; DNA: TGTGCCAGCGCCGGGACTAGCGGTCCCTACGAGCAGTACTTC; CDR3: CASAGTSGPYEQYF
V: TRBV2; D: TRBD2; length: 15; size: NA; J: TRBJ2-5; DNA: TGTGCCAGCAGTGGAACCGGGACTAGCGGGGAGACCCAGTACTTC; CDR3: CASSGTGTSGETQYF
V: TRBV9; D: TRBD2; length: 15; size: NA; J: TRBJ2-7; DNA: TGTGCCAGCAGCGCGGGGGGGGCCGCTTCCTACGAGCAGTACTTC; CDR3: CASSAGGAASYEQYF
V: TRBV30; D: NA; length: 15; size: NA; J: TRBJ2-3; DNA: TGTGCCTGGAGCCCACCGAGCCCGGGGACAGATACGCAGTATTTT; CDR3: CAWSPPSPGTDTQYF
V: TRBV7-6; D: NA; length: 15; size: NA; J: TRBJ2-3; DNA: TGTGCCAGCAGCTTGCTCAGCATCAGGACAGATACGCAGTATTTT; CDR3: CASSLLSIRTDTQYF
V: TRBV27; D: NA; length: 14; size: once; J: TRBJ1-2; DNA: TGTGCCAGCAGTTTAACCCTCCAGGGGACTGGCTACACCTTC; CDR3: CASSLTLQGTGYTF
V: TRBV6-1; D: TRBD2; length: 14; size: NA; J: TRBJ2-7; DNA: TGTGCCAGCAGCGAGCCCGGACTAGCATACGAGCAGTACTTC; CDR3: CASSEPGLAYEQYF
V: TRBV2; D: NA; length: 13; size: NA; J: TRBJ1-2; DNA: TGTGCCAGCAGTGCCGGACAGAATTATGGCTACACCTTC; CDR3: CASSAGQNYGYTF